Below are 32 T cell receptor beta chains sequenced from a single sample in a study of CD8+ T cells in alopecia areata. TCR sequencing used cDNA made by reverse transcription of extracted RNA. Sequenced by immunoSEQ multiplex PCR; TCRdb stores in-frame clones only, minus some. The profile shows roughly 150,000 clones, around 87% of them singletons. Sequencing was performed on CD8+ T cells sorted from blood, taken at week 0. These receptors were obtained from a human donor with alopecia areata.

The chain couples TRBV7-8 to TRBJ2-7, with 7 bases aligning to TRBD1. With V trimmed by 0 bases and J by 3 bases, 5 bases remained unmatched. The germline gives CDR1 SGHVS, CDR2 FQNEAQ. The CDR3 is made up of 15 amino acids. CDR3 sequence: CASSLARSGGYEQYF. The CDR3 DNA sequence: TGTGCCAGCAGCTTAGCGCGATCAGGGGGCTACGAGCAGTACTTC.

The gene calls are TRBV6-5 and TRBJ2-7, with a possible D match to TRBD1 (5 bases). The CDR3 runs to 13 residues. Germline CDR1 and CDR2: MNHEY and SVGAGI. V lost 2 bases to trimming and J lost 5 bases, with 10 bases between them. The CDR3, as DNA: TGTGCCAGCAGTTACCAGGGCGCGGACGAGCAGTACTTC. Residues: CASSYQGADEQYF.

The rearrangement uses TRBV11-2 and TRBJ2-7; 7 nucleotides match TRBD1. This CDR3 comprises 15 residues. Germline CDR1 and CDR2: SGHAT and FQNNGV. Germline trimming cut 6 bases from V and 2 bases from J; bases unmatched to any gene: 10. DNA for the CDR3: TGTGCCAGCAGTTCCCGGGACAGTCACACCTACGAGCAGTACTTC. Translation: CASSSRDSHTYEQYF.

This clone has just a few counts. J is TRBJ2-2 and V is TRBV29-1; no definite D call. Trimming shortened V by 0 bases and J by 4 bases, and 9 bases separated the two germline ends. This CDR3 is built from 14 residues. Germline CDR1 and CDR2: SQVTM and ANQGSEA. The CDR3 loop is CSVEETVLTGELFF. In nucleotides, the CDR3 is TGCAGCGTTGAAGAAACAGTCCTCACCGGGGAGCTGTTTTTT.

This clone was observed a few times. At the DNA level, this CDR3 is encoded by other sequences in the same sample as well. V usage is TRBV4-1 and J usage is TRBJ2-7, with 9 bases lining up with TRBD1. In germline, CDR1 is MGHRA, CDR2 YSYEKL. This CDR3 has 15 amino acids. V trimming: 0 bases; J trimming: 3 bases; junction bases outside the gene matches: 3. CDR3 region: CASSQEDRGRYEQYF. The CDR3 DNA follows: TGCGCCAGCAGCCAAGAGGACAGGGGACGCTACGAGCAGTACTTC.

This clone was detected once. This rearrangement joins TRBV6-5 to TRBJ2-1, with a tentative D call TRBD2 (5 bases). The CDR3 totals 13 residues. Germline V gene data show CDR1 as MNHEY and CDR2 as SVGAGI. Trimming shortened V by 3 bases and J by 9 bases, and 12 bases separated the two germline ends. In nucleotides, the CDR3 is TGTGCCAGCAGTTATTCTGCGGGCGGTGAGCAGTTCTTC. This encodes CASSYSAGGEQFF.

The sample holds one count of this clone. This chain links TRBV19 with TRBJ2-1; 10 bases line up with TRBD2. Germline V gene sequence: CDR1 LNHDA, CDR2 SQIVND (reference sequence). This CDR3 is 15 amino acids long. J lost 4 bases, V lost 6 bases, and 6 bases had no gene match. Written as DNA, the CDR3 is TGTGCCAGTAGCCGGGGGACTAGCGTTTACAATGAGCAGTTCTTC. Translating gives CASSRGTSVYNEQFF.

This chain links TRBV25-1 with TRBJ1-5, with 7 bases matching TRBD1. CDR3 size: 16 residues. V shed 7 bases and J 1 base; nucleotides not matched to a gene: 10. The germline CDR1 and CDR2 sequences are MGHDK and SYGVNS. The CDR3 loop is CASIRTGRGSNQPQHF. The CDR3 nucleotides are TGTGCCAGCATCAGGACAGGCAGGGGCAGCAATCAGCCCCAGCATTTT.

J is TRBJ2-6 and V is TRBV5-1, with D perhaps matching TRBD1 (6 bases). V was shortened by 6 bases and J by 0 bases, with 28 bases between the two germline ends. The CDR3 is made up of 21 amino acids. The V gene's germline CDR1 is SGHRS and CDR2 YFSETQ. The CDR3 protein is CASNRKGPLSPGHSGANVLTF. CDR3 coding DNA: TGCGCCAGCAATAGGAAAGGGCCCTTATCGCCGGGACACTCTGGGGCCAACGTCCTGACTTTC.

In this sample, this clone turned up a few times. This chain uses TRBV29-1 with TRBJ2-3, with 9 bases identical to TRBD2. This CDR3 contains 16 residues. Germline lookup yields CDR1 SQVTM and CDR2 ANQGSEA. V gave up 4 bases and J gave up 5 bases; unmatched junction bases: 13. For the CDR3, the DNA is TGCAGCGTTGCGGGCGGGAGGGCCCTCGGGGAAGATACGCAGTATTTT. Its translation is CSVAGGRALGEDTQYF.

The V gene is TRBV7-2, the J gene TRBJ1-2; 8 nucleotides match TRBD1. Germline V gives CDR1 SGHTA, CDR2 FQGNSA. Trimming removed 5 bases from V and 1 base from J; junction bases left unmatched: 9. The CDR3 is 16 residues long. The CDR3 is CASSRWTGKDNYGYTF. The CDR3 coding sequence is TGTGCCAGCAGCCGATGGACAGGGAAGGATAACTATGGCTACACCTTC. Variable domain in full (rest from reference TRBV7-2 and TRBJ1-2): GAGVSQSPSNKVTEKGKDVELRCDPISGHTALYWYRQSLGQGLEFLIYFQGNSAPDKSGLPSDRFSAERTGGSVSTLTIQRTQQEDSAVYLCASSRWTGKDNYGYTFGSGTRLTVV.

The chain has TRBV11-2 and TRBJ2-3, with TRBD2 identical over 7 bases. V dropped 5 bases and J dropped 3; count of bases not matched to a gene: 8. CDR3 size: 15 residues. Germline CDR1 is SGHAT and CDR2 is FQNNGV. The CDR3 is CASSGGGISTDTQYF. Here the CDR3 DNA reads TGTGCCAGCAGCGGGGGAGGGATATCAACAGATACGCAGTATTTT.

This clone has a single count. The chain links TRBV5-6 to TRBJ2-7; the D is unclear. V gave up 2 bases and J gave up 5 bases, with 8 bases separating them. Germline V gene lookup returns CDR1 SGHDT and CDR2 YYEEEE. This CDR3 spans 12 amino acids. CDR3: CASSFSDHEQYF. The CDR3 DNA follows: TGTGCCAGCAGCTTTTCAGATCACGAGCAGTACTTC.

The V call is TRBV6-5, the J call TRBJ2-7; 7 bases match TRBD2. The CDR3 has 12 residues. Looked up from germline, CDR1 is MNHEY and CDR2 is SVGAGI. Trimming removed 2 bases from V and 5 bases from J; junction bases left unmatched: 0. CDR3 protein: CASSYRGDEQYF. DNA of the CDR3: TGTGCCAGCAGTTACCGGGGGGACGAGCAGTACTTC.

The sample holds one count of this clone. The chain is built from TRBV29-1 and TRBJ1-1; a possible D gene is TRBD1 (5 bases). V lost 3 bases, J lost 11 bases, and 13 bases lay in between. The CDR3 is 11 amino acids. Germline V gives CDR1 SQVTM, CDR2 ANQGSEA. Here the CDR3 DNA reads TGCAGCGTTGAGACGGTTTGGGGGGCTTTCTTT. Translation: CSVETVWGAFF.

The chain joins TRBV27 to TRBJ1-1, with 7 bases that match TRBD1. Trimming removed 5 bases from V and 1 base from J; junction bases left unmatched: 7. This CDR3 contains 15 residues. Germline lookup yields CDR1 MNHEY and CDR2 SMNVEV (reference sequence). Here the CDR3 reads CASSKGTEGNTEAFF. The CDR3 DNA reads TGTGCCAGCAGTAAGGGGACAGAGGGGAACACTGAAGCTTTCTTT.

V and J are TRBV2 and TRBJ2-1; D remains ambiguous. Trimming took off 7 bases at V and 2 bases at J, with 6 bases between the two ends. This CDR3 has 12 residues. CDR1 SNHLY and CDR2 FYNNEI come from the germline V gene. The CDR3 spells CASITAYNEQFF. CDR3 in DNA: TGTGCCAGCATTACCGCCTACAATGAGCAGTTCTTC. The full variable domain, its missing parts supplied by reference TRBV2 and TRBJ2-1, is EPEVTQTPSHQVTQMGQEVILRCVPISNHLYFYWYRQILGQKVEFLVSFYNNEISEKSEIFDDQFSVERPDGSNFTLKIRSTKLEDSAMYFCASITAYNEQFFGPGTRLTVL.

This chain joins TRBV2 and TRBJ2-1, with D perhaps matching TRBD2 (6 bases). With 7 bases removed from V and 7 bases from J, the gap between germline ends came to 14 bases. The CDR3 is 13 residues long. Per germline, CDR1 SNHLY and CDR2 FYNNEI. In DNA form, the CDR3 reads TGTGCCAGCAAGGACCTCGGGGGAAATGAGCAGTTCTTC. Translating it yields CASKDLGGNEQFF.

A few counts support this clone. V and J are TRBV29-1 and TRBJ2-2; D call uncertain. Germline V gives CDR1 SQVTM, CDR2 ANQGSEA. There are 14 residues in the CDR3. V lost 3 bases, J lost 4 bases, and 12 bases lay in between. CDR3 amino acids: CSVELRSATGELFF. The CDR3 DNA is TGCAGCGTTGAGCTGAGGTCTGCCACCGGGGAGCTGTTTTTT.

The chain is built from TRBV27 and TRBJ1-2; D remains unclear. Trimming removed 6 bases at V and 5 bases at J, with 13 bases between. The CDR3 covers 13 residues. Per germline, CDR1 MNHEY and CDR2 SMNVEV (reference sequence). The DNA for the CDR3 is TGTGCCAGCAGAGGCCTGGGCATATATGGCTACACCTTC. This translates into CASRGLGIYGYTF.

The sample holds one count of this clone. The genes are TRBV7-6 and TRBJ2-7, with unresolved D. The CDR3 has 14 residues. Germline V lookup: CDR1 SGHVS, CDR2 FNYEAQ. V lost 5 bases and J lost 0, with 11 bases in between. The CDR3 reads CASSPGAISYEQYF. The CDR3 DNA is TGTGCCAGCAGCCCTGGAGCGATCTCCTACGAGCAGTACTTC.

This chain joins TRBV9 and TRBJ2-2, with TRBD1 matching over 7 bases. Per germline, CDR1 SGDLS and CDR2 YYNGEE. This CDR3 region has 18 residues. J lost 7 bases, V lost 3 bases, and 18 bases had no gene match. CDR3 in DNA: TGTGCCAGCAGCGCCGAGGGACAGCCGAATCCTGTGAGCGGGGAGCTGTTTTTT. As protein: CASSAEGQPNPVSGELFF.

The genes are TRBV27 and TRBJ1-1, with D maybe TRBD1 (6 bases). This CDR3 is built from 12 residues. Trimming took off 4 bases at V and 10 bases at J, with 13 bases between the two ends. CDR1 is MNHEY, CDR2 SMNVEV, per germline (reference sequence). This chain's CDR3 is CASSYLGGPAFF. For the CDR3, the DNA is TGTGCCAGCAGTTACCTGGGGGGGCCAGCTTTCTTT.

The chain carries TRBV6-5 and TRBJ1-1; D gene uncertain. Germline V gives CDR1 MNHEY, CDR2 SVGAGI. The CDR3 covers 12 residues. Trimming stripped 7 bases from V and 4 bases from J, with 10 bases between. CDR3 sequence: CASIGIPTEAFF. The DNA of the CDR3 is TGTGCCAGCATAGGGATACCCACTGAAGCTTTCTTT.

V and J are TRBV27 and TRBJ2-1; tentatively, D is TRBD1 (5 bases). The ends were cut back, 6 bases at V and 2 bases at J, with 14 bases in the middle. Germline V gene sequence: CDR1 MNHEY, CDR2 SMNVEV (reference sequence). CDR3 length: 15 residues. The CDR3 here is CASSPTGSAYNEQFF. The CDR3 nucleotides read TGTGCCAGCAGCCCAACAGGATCGGCCTACAATGAGCAGTTCTTC.

In this sample, this clone turned up once. The rearrangement joins TRBV11-2 to TRBJ2-1; 13 bases align to TRBD2. The germline V gene has CDR1 SGHAT and CDR2 FQNNGV. The CDR3 covers 16 residues. Trimming cost V 0 bases and J 9 bases; bases outside gene matches: 5. The CDR3 loop reads CASSLELAGGQSEQFF. The CDR3 DNA reads as TGTGCCAGCAGCTTAGAACTAGCGGGGGGGCAGAGTGAGCAGTTCTTC.

The chain has TRBV6-5 and TRBJ1-1, with TRBD1 as a possible D gene (6 bases). The germline V gene encodes CDR1 MNHEY and CDR2 SVGAGI. CDR3 length: 13 amino acids. V was clipped by 5 bases and J by 4 bases, with 11 bases between them. CDR3 protein: CASSTGSGTEAFF. The CDR3 region has the DNA TGTGCCAGCAGTACAGGGTCCGGCACTGAAGCTTTCTTT.

The chain carries TRBV14 and TRBJ2-3, with TRBD2 matching over 7 bases. With V trimmed by 4 bases and J by 4 bases, 11 bases remained unmatched. Germline CDR1 and CDR2: SGHDN and FVKESK. The CDR3 consists of 16 residues. The CDR3 region is CASSLPLAGVADTQYF. The CDR3 region has the DNA TGTGCCAGCAGCCTCCCACTTGCGGGAGTGGCAGATACGCAGTATTTT.

This sequence joins TRBV19 and TRBJ2-7, with D perhaps given as TRBD1 or TRBD2 (9 bases each). CDR1 LNHDA and CDR2 SQIVND come from the germline V gene (reference sequence). Between the trimmed V and J ends, which lost 1 base and 2 bases, there was a span of 27 bases. The CDR3 runs 20 residues. The CDR3 region has the DNA TGTGCCAGTAGTATAGTCCCGGGACAGGGTCGGTCTAGCGGGACCTACGAGCAGTACTTC. The encoded protein is CASSIVPGQGRSSGTYEQYF.

The chain combines TRBV7-9 with TRBJ1-2; TRBD1 might be the D (5 bases). The germline V and J ends were trimmed by 5 bases and 4 bases, with 17 bases remaining between them. The CDR3 covers 15 residues. Germline lookup yields CDR1 SEHNR and CDR2 FQNEAQ (reference sequence). Here the CDR3 DNA reads TGTGCCAGCAGCACCCCCAAGAGGGGATTCTATGGCTACACCTTC. Translating it yields CASSTPKRGFYGYTF.

The chain couples TRBV23-1 to TRBJ2-7; 7 bases align to TRBD1. TRBV23-1 is flagged as an ORF with uncertain function. CDR3 length equals 14 residues. With 0 bases clipped from V and 4 bases from J, the junction kept 3 bases outside the gene matches. The CDR3 is CASSQSAGGYEQYF. DNA of the CDR3: TGCGCCAGCAGTCAATCTGCAGGGGGATACGAGCAGTACTTC.

V and J are TRBV7-8 and TRBJ1-5; D is possibly TRBD1 (6 bases). Germline values: CDR1 SGHVS, CDR2 FQNEAQ. The CDR3 extends over 17 amino acids. Trimming pared 2 bases from V and 3 bases from J, leaving 17 bases between. The CDR3 DNA sequence: TGTGCCAGCAGCTTATCAAACAGGGAAGAAATCAATCAGCCCCAGCATTTT. This translates into CASSLSNREEINQPQHF.